This TCR beta chain comes out of a study of blood T cell repertoires in COVID-19. From germline, CDR1 is KGHDR and CDR2 SFDVKD. CDR3 length equals 15 residues. The ends were cut back, 2 bases at V and 7 bases at J, with 13 bases in the middle. Produced via immunoSEQ multiplex PCR; TCRdb's table is partial and in-frame only. The table lists just under 100,000 clones, around 83% of them singletons. The sample taken for sequencing was peripheral blood. This receptor was taken from an older woman in a cohort sampled during active or convalescent COVID-19. This chain links TRBV24-1 with TRBJ2-2, with D tentatively TRBD2 (6 bases). The chain's CDR3 is CATSDWVRGSGELFF. DNA of the CDR3: TGTGCCACCAGTGATTGGGTTCGGGGGAGCGGGGAGCTGTTTTTT.